The clone carrying this T cell receptor (beta chain) has only one observation. Produced via immunoSEQ multiplex PCR; TCRdb's table is partial and in-frame only. Among about 210,000 clones listed, around 86% were seen once. Grouping used clinical history reported by participants in a survey and questionnaire. This record comes from a study of blood T cell repertoires in COVID-19. Study-wide background: What the recovered Cohort 3 donors had was two negative PCRs, clearance, or symptom resolution. PBMCs, B-cell-depleted T cells, or T cells provided the cDNA or gDNA that made up the material.

This CDR3 has 16 amino acids. CDR1 is MGHRA and CDR2 is YSYEKL in the germline V gene. V trimming: 3 bases; J trimming: 2 bases; junction bases outside the gene matches: 7. The chain has TRBV4-1 and TRBJ2-1; TRBD2 matches at 7 bases. The sequence was obtained from a man in his thirties or forties in a cohort exposed to, infected with or recovered from COVID-19 (not recorded which). The material sequenced was PBMCs or T cells enriched from blood (not recorded which). CDR3 residues: CASSQESGIPYNEQFF. CDR3 coding DNA: TGCGCCAGCAGCCAGGAAAGCGGGATCCCCTACAATGAGCAGTTCTTC.